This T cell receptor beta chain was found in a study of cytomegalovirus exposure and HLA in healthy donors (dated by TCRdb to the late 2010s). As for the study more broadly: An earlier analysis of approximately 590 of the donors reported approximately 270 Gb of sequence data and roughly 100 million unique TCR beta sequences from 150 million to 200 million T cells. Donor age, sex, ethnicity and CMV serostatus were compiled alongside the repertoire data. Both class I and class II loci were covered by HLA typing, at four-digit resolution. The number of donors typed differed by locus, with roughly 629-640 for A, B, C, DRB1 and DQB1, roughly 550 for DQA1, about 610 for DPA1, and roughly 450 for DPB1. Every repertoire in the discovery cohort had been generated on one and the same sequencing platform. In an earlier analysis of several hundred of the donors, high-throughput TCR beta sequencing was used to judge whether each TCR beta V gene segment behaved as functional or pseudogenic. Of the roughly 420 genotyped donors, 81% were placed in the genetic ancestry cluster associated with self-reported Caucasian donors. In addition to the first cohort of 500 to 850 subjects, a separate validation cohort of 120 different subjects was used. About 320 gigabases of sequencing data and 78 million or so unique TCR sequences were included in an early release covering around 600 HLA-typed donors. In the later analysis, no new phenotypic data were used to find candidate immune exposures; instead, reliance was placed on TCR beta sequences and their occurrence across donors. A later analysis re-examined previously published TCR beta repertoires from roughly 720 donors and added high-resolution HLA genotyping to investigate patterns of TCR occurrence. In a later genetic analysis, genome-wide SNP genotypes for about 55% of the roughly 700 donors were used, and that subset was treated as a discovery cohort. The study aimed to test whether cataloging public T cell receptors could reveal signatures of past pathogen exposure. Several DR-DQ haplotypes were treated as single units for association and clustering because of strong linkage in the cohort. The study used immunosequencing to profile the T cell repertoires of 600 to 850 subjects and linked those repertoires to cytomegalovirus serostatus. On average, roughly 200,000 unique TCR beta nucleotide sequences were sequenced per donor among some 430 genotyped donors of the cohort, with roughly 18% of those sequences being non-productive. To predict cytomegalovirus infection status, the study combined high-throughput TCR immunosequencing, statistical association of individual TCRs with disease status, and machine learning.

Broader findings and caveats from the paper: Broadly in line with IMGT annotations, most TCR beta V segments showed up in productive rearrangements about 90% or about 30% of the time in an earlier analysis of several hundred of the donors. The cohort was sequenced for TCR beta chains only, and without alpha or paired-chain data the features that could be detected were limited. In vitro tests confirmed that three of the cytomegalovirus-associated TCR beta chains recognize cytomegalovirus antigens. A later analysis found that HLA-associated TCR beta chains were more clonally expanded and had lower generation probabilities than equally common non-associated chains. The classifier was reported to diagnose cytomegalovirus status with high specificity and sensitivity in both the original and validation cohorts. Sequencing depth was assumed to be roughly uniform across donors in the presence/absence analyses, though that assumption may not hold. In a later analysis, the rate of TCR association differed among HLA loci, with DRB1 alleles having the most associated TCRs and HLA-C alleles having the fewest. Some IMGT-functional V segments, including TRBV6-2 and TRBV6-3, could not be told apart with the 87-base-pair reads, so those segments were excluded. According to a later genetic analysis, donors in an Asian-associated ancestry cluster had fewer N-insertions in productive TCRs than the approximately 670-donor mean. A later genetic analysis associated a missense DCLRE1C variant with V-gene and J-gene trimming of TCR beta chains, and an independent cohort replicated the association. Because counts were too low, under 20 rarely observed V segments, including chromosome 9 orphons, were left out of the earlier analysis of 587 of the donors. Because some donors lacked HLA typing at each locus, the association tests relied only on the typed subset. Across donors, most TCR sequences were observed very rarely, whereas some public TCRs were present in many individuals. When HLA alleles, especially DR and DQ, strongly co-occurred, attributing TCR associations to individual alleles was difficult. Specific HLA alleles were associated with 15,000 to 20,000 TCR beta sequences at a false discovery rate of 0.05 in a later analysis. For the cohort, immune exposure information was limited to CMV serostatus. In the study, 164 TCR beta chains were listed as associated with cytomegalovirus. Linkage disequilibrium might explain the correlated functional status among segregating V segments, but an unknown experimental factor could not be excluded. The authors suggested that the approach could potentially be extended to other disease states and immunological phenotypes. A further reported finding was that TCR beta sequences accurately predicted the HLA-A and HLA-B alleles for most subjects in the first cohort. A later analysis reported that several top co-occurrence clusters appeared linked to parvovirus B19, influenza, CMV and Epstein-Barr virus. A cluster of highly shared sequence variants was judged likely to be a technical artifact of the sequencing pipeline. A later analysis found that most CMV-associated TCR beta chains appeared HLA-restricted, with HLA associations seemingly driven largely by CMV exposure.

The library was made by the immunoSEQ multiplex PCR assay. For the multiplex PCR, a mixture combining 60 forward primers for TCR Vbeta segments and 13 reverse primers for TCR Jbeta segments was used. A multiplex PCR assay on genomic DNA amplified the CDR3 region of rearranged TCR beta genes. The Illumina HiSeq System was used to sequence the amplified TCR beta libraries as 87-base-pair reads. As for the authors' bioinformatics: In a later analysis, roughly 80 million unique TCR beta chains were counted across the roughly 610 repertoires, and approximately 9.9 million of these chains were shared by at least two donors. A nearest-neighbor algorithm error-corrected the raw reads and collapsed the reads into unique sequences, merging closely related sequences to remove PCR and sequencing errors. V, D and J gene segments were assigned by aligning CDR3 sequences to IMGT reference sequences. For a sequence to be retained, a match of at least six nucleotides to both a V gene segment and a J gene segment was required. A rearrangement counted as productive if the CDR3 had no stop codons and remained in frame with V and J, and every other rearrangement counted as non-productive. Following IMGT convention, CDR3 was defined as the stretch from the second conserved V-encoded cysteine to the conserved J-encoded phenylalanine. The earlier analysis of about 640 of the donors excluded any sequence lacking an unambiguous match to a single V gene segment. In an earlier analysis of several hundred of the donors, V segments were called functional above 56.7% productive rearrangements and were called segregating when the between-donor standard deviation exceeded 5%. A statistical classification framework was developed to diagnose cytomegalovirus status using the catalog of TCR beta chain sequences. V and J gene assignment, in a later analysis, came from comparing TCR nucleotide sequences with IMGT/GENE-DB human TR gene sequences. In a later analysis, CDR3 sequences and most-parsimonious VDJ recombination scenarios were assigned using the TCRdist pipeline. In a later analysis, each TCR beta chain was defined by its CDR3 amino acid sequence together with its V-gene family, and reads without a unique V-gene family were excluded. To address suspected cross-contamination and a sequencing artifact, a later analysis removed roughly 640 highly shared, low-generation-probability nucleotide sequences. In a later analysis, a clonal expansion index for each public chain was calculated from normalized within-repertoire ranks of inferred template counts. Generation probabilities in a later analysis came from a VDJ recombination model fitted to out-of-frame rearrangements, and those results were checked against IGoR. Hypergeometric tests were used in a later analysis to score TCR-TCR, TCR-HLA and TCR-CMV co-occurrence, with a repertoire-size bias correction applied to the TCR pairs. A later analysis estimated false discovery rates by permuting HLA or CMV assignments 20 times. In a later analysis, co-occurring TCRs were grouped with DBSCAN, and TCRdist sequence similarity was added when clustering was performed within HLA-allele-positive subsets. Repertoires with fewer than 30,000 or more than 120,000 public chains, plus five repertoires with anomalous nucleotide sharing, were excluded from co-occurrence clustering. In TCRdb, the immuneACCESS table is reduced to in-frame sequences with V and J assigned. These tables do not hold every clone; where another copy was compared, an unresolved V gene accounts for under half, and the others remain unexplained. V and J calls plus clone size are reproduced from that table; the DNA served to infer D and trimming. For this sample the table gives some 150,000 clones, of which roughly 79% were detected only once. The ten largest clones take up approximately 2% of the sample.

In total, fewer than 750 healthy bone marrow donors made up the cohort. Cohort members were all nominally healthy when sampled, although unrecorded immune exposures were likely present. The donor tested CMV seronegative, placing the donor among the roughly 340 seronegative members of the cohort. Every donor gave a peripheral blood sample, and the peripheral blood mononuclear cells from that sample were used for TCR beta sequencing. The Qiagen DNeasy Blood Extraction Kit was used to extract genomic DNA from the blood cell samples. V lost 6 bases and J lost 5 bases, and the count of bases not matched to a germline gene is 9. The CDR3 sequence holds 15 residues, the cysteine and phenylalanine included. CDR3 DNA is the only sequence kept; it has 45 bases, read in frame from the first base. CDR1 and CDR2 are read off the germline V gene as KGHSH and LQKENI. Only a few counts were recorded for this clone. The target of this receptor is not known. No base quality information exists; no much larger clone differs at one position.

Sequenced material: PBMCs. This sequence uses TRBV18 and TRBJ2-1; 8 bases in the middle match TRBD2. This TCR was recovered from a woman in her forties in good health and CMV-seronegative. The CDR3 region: CASSGIAGIHNEQFF. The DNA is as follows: TGTGCCAGCTCCGGGATAGCGGGAATTCACAATGAGCAGTTCTTC.